This is a list of T cell receptor beta chains from one sample in a study of blood T cells in healthy people across ages. TCRdb re-derived calls from the 5' RACE reads in MiXCR, one entry per CDR3 protein. The data show more than 600,000 distinct CDR3 sequences, more than 20% seen once. Separately, the same data were catalogued under a study of T cells of mothers and their children.

The material sequenced was blood. These receptors originate from a boy between 10 and 17 years old in good health. Both conserved end residues are part of each CDR3. D genes are given only for firm matches. Expanded clones are given a class, and other clones once, few, many or no size at all.

J: TRBJ1-2; D: -; size: -; V: TRBV12-3/TRBV12-4; CDR3: CTSSLGQYYGYTF; DNA: TGTACCAGCAGTCTCGGACAGTACTATGGCTACACCTTC
J: TRBJ2-1; D: -; size: few; V: TRBV20-1; CDR3: CSARDLRQGEQFF; DNA: TGCAGTGCTAGAGATCTAAGGCAGGGTGAGCAGTTCTTC
J: TRBJ2-1; D: TRBD1; size: -; V: TRBV10-3; CDR3: CAIPKGANEQFF; DNA: TGTGCCATCCCGAAGGGGGCCAATGAGCAGTTCTTC
J: TRBJ2-7; D: TRBD1; size: -; V: TRBV7-9; CDR3: CASSTWTGDTYEQYF; DNA: TGTGCCAGCAGCACCTGGACAGGGGATACCTACGAGCAGTACTTC
J: TRBJ2-6; D: -; size: -; V: TRBV4-3; CDR3: CASSQDRGSGANVLTF; DNA: TGCGCCAGCAGCCAAGACAGGGGCTCTGGGGCCAACGTCCTGACTTTC
J: TRBJ1-4; D: -; size: few; V: TRBV28; CDR3: CASSYGSGVEKLFF; DNA: TGTGCCAGCAGCTACGGCTCTGGTGTTGAAAAACTGTTTTTT
J: TRBJ2-3; D: TRBD2; size: -; V: TRBV5-1; CDR3: CASSTIFWASGQTDTQYF; DNA: TGCGCCAGCAGCACAATTTTCTGGGCTAGCGGGCAGACAGATACGCAGTATTTT
J: TRBJ2-1; D: -; size: -; V: TRBV7-2; CDR3: CASRGTSYNEQFF; DNA: TGTGCCAGCAGGGGTACTAGCTACAATGAGCAGTTCTTC
J: TRBJ2-5; D: -; size: few; V: TRBV3-1; CDR3: CASSQAGVQETQYF; DNA: TGTGCCAGCAGCCAAGCGGGGGTTCAAGAGACCCAGTACTTC
J: TRBJ1-5; D: -; size: -; V: TRBV6-1; CDR3: CASSELLQPQHF; DNA: TGTGCCAGCAGTGAACTCCTACAGCCCCAGCATTTT
J: TRBJ1-5; D: TRBD1; size: -; V: TRBV29-1; CDR3: CSAHRGADQPQHF; DNA: TGCAGCGCACACAGGGGAGCGGATCAGCCCCAGCATTTT
J: TRBJ1-1; D: TRBD1; size: few; V: TRBV20-1; CDR3: CSARGTGTMNTEAFF; DNA: TGCAGTGCTAGAGGGACAGGTACGATGAACACTGAAGCTTTCTTT
J: TRBJ2-7; D: -; size: few; V: TRBV4-2; CDR3: CASSQEVASSSYEQYF; DNA: TGTGCCAGCAGCCAAGAGGTGGCCTCTAGCTCCTACGAGCAGTACTTC
J: TRBJ1-4; D: -; size: -; V: TRBV3-1; CDR3: CARSQAGGSDATNEKLFF; DNA: TGTGCCAGAAGCCAAGCGGGGGGTAGTGATGCAACTAATGAAAAACTGTTTTTT
J: TRBJ1-4; D: TRBD1; size: -; V: TRBV6-6; CDR3: CASSQNRGANEKLFF; DNA: TGTGCCAGCAGCCAAAACAGGGGGGCGAATGAAAAACTGTTTTTT
J: TRBJ2-7; D: TRBD1; size: -; V: TRBV3-1; CDR3: CASSQRQGHPYEQYF; DNA: TGTGCCAGCAGCCAGCGACAGGGGCACCCCTACGAGCAGTACTTC
J: TRBJ2-3; D: TRBD1; size: few; V: TRBV2; CDR3: CASKQTGSTDTQYF; DNA: TGTGCCAGCAAACAGACAGGGAGCACAGATACGCAGTATTTT
J: TRBJ2-7; D: -; size: many; V: TRBV29-1; CDR3: CSVGTFSYEQYF; DNA: TGCAGCGTGGGGACTTTTTCCTACGAGCAGTACTTC
J: TRBJ2-5; D: -; size: -; V: TRBV13; CDR3: CASSSLKAEIRQETQYF; DNA: TGTGCCAGCAGCTCCCTCAAGGCGGAGATTCGACAAGAGACCCAGTACTTC
J: TRBJ2-1; D: TRBD2; size: few; V: TRBV11-2; CDR3: CASSFQSGGAASSYNEQFF; DNA: TGTGCCAGCAGCTTCCAAAGCGGGGGAGCGGCCAGCTCCTACAATGAGCAGTTCTTC
J: TRBJ2-5; D: -; size: few; V: TRBV4-3; CDR3: CASSHSYQETQYF; DNA: TGCGCCAGCAGCCATAGTTACCAAGAGACCCAGTACTTC
J: TRBJ2-5; D: TRBD1; size: -; V: TRBV7-6; CDR3: CASSSTGAGATQYF; DNA: TGTGCCAGCAGCTCCACAGGGGCGGGCGCAACCCAGTACTTC
J: TRBJ2-7; D: -; size: few; V: TRBV12-3/TRBV12-4; CDR3: CASSFQGLKEQYF; DNA: TGTGCCAGCAGTTTTCAGGGGCTGAAAGAGCAGTACTTC
J: TRBJ2-1; D: -; size: -; V: TRBV20-1; CDR3: CSARSPPGASNEQFF; DNA: TGCAGTGCTAGAAGCCCCCCAGGAGCGAGCAATGAGCAGTTCTTC
J: TRBJ1-4; D: -; size: few; V: TRBV20-1; CDR3: CSAGDYRDGSNEKLFF; DNA: TGCAGTGCTGGGGATTACCGGGACGGCAGTAATGAAAAACTGTTTTTT
J: TRBJ2-7; D: TRBD2; size: -; V: TRBV2; CDR3: CASSEVSLGAGVAYEQYF; DNA: TGTGCCAGCAGTGAAGTCTCGCTCGGGGCGGGAGTGGCTTACGAGCAGTACTTC
J: TRBJ2-1; D: -; size: -; V: TRBV29-1; CDR3: CSTRQGWGANEQFF; DNA: TGCAGCACCCGACAGGGATGGGGGGCAAATGAGCAGTTCTTC
J: TRBJ1-4; D: -; size: few; V: TRBV2; CDR3: CASSATWELFF; DNA: TGTGCCAGCAGCGCCACCTGGGAACTGTTTTTT
J: TRBJ2-1; D: -; size: few; V: TRBV5-1; CDR3: CASSFRLGLGYNEQFF; DNA: TGCGCCAGCAGCTTCAGACTAGGCTTGGGATACAATGAGCAGTTCTTC
J: TRBJ2-2; D: TRBD2; size: -; V: TRBV6-5; CDR3: CASSYGLAGGQDTGELFF; DNA: TGTGCCAGCAGCTATGGACTAGCGGGGGGGCAAGACACCGGGGAGCTGTTTTTT
J: TRBJ1-2; D: -; size: few; V: TRBV20-1; CDR3: CSAKSSLDTSGYTF; DNA: TGCAGTGCAAAGTCGTCCCTGGACACATCTGGCTACACCTTC
J: TRBJ2-1; D: -; size: few; V: TRBV20-1; CDR3: CSATALDSYNEQFF; DNA: TGCAGTGCTACGGCTTTGGACTCCTACAATGAGCAGTTCTTC
J: TRBJ1-2; D: -; size: -; V: TRBV6-5; CDR3: CASSWSGEDYGYTF; DNA: TGTGCCAGCAGTTGGTCAGGGGAGGACTATGGCTACACCTTC
J: TRBJ2-2; D: TRBD1; size: -; V: TRBV2; CDR3: CASSEGQGAQTGELFF; DNA: TGTGCCAGCAGTGAGGGACAGGGGGCGCAGACCGGGGAGCTGTTTTTT
J: TRBJ2-7; D: -; size: few; V: TRBV15; CDR3: CATSRHRDAYEQYF; DNA: TGTGCCACCAGCCGACACAGGGACGCCTACGAGCAGTACTTC
J: TRBJ2-2; D: -; size: -; V: TRBV12-3/TRBV12-4; CDR3: CASTQTLRGRNGELFF; DNA: TGTGCCAGCACTCAGACCTTGAGGGGCCGTAACGGGGAGCTGTTTTTT
J: TRBJ2-4; D: -; size: -; V: TRBV11-2; CDR3: CASSLDLALVKNIQYF; DNA: TGTGCCAGCAGCTTAGATTTAGCCCTAGTCAAAAACATTCAGTACTTC
J: TRBJ2-1; D: -; size: -; V: TRBV2; CDR3: CASSGPLGDNEQFF; DNA: TGTGCCAGCAGCGGACCCCTCGGGGACAATGAGCAGTTCTTC
J: TRBJ1-1; D: -; size: -; V: TRBV13; CDR3: CASSLPSMNTEAFF; DNA: TGTGCCAGCAGCTTACCATCTATGAACACTGAAGCTTTCTTT
J: TRBJ2-5; D: -; size: few; V: TRBV20-1; CDR3: CSAEERETQYF; DNA: TGCAGTGCTGAGGAGAGGGAGACCCAGTACTTC
J: TRBJ1-1; D: -; size: -; V: TRBV3-1; CDR3: CASSSTRNTEAFF; DNA: TGTGCCAGCAGCTCCACCCGTAACACTGAAGCTTTCTTT
J: TRBJ1-3; D: -; size: few; V: TRBV20-1; CDR3: CSAYDSFSGNTIYF; DNA: TGCAGTGCTTATGACAGTTTTTCTGGAAACACCATATATTTT
J: TRBJ1-1; D: -; size: -; V: TRBV6-6; CDR3: CASEIRQKAEAFF; DNA: TGTGCCAGTGAAATACGACAGAAGGCTGAAGCTTTCTTT
J: TRBJ1-5; D: -; size: -; V: TRBV20-1; CDR3: CSASSLADQPQHF; DNA: TGCAGTGCTAGTTCACTAGCTGATCAGCCCCAGCATTTT
J: TRBJ1-2; D: TRBD1; size: few; V: TRBV6-6; CDR3: CASSTQTGDYGYTF; DNA: TGTGCCAGCAGTACGCAGACAGGGGACTATGGCTACACCTTC
J: TRBJ2-3; D: -; size: few; V: TRBV2; CDR3: CASSPGLTQYF; DNA: TGTGCCAGCAGTCCGGGACTTACGCAGTATTTT
J: TRBJ2-3; D: -; size: -; V: TRBV7-3; CDR3: CASSATGVGGTDTQYF; DNA: TGTGCCAGCAGCGCAACGGGAGTAGGGGGCACAGATACGCAGTATTTT
J: TRBJ2-5; D: TRBD2; size: -; V: TRBV12-3/TRBV12-4; CDR3: CASSPLAAETQYF; DNA: TGTGCCAGCAGTCCTCTAGCGGCGGAGACCCAGTACTTC
J: TRBJ2-1; D: -; size: few; V: TRBV9; CDR3: CASSVAGVGGNEQFF; DNA: TGTGCCAGCAGCGTAGCTGGTGTCGGCGGTAATGAGCAGTTCTTC
J: TRBJ2-5; D: TRBD2; size: few; V: TRBV12-3/TRBV12-4; CDR3: CASSFLAGGPPETQYF; DNA: TGTGCCAGCAGTTTCTTGGCGGGGGGGCCCCCCGAGACCCAGTACTTC
J: TRBJ2-7; D: -; size: few; V: TRBV10-3; CDR3: CAISDWTPYSYEQYF; DNA: TGTGCCATCAGTGACTGGACACCCTACTCCTACGAGCAGTACTTC
J: TRBJ2-7; D: TRBD1; size: -; V: TRBV28; CDR3: CASLTGDTYEQYF; DNA: TGTGCCAGCCTTACAGGGGACACCTACGAGCAGTACTTC
J: TRBJ2-5; D: -; size: -; V: TRBV28; CDR3: CASSFRNSQETQYF; DNA: TGTGCCAGCAGTTTTAGGAACAGCCAAGAGACCCAGTACTTC